These T cell receptor beta chains were read from a single sample in a study of shared clonotypes between healthy human individuals. Produced via immunoSEQ multiplex PCR; TCRdb's table is partial and in-frame only. The table has 2,500,000 or so clones, over 85% seen once. The sample was naive CD4+ T cells from PBMCs. These receptors were taken from a man aged 18 to 30 in good health. Some clones in this sample may be carry-over from other donors' samples. CDR3s include the opening cysteine and the closing phenylalanine or tryptophan. D genes are given only for firm matches. Clone size, where shown, is once, few, many, or a class for clones that have expanded.

DNA,CDR3,J,V,size,D
TGTGCCAGCAGCATTAGGACAGGGGGCAAGGAGAGTGAAAAACTGTTTTTT,CASSIRTGGKESEKLFF,TRBJ1-4,TRBV11-2,NA,TRBD1
TGTGCCAGCAGTTTATCTGTTATGAGAGGTGGCTACACCTTC,CASSLSVMRGGYTF,TRBJ1-2,TRBV28,once,NA
TGCAGCGTGGGAGACAGTAACTATGGCTACACCTTC,CSVGDSNYGYTF,TRBJ1-2,TRBV29-1,NA,NA
TGTGCCAGTAGTATGTCGGATACGCAGTATTTT,CASSMSDTQYF,TRBJ2-3,TRBV19,NA,NA
TGCGCCAGCAGCCAAGTACGCGGGACAGTGTACAATGAGCAGTTCTTC,CASSQVRGTVYNEQFF,TRBJ2-1,TRBV4-1,NA,NA
TGTGCCAGCTCACCTGGGGAGGCAGATACGCAGTATTTT,CASSPGEADTQYF,TRBJ2-3,TRBV18,NA,NA
TGTGCCAGCAGCTCATCCCCAACAGGGTTAGGGGAGCTGTTTTTT,CASSSSPTGLGELFF,TRBJ2-2,TRBV7-3,NA,NA
TGTGCCAGCACGAGACAGGGGATGGGTGGCTACACCTTC,CASTRQGMGGYTF,TRBJ1-2,TRBV28,NA,TRBD1
TGTGCCATCAGGGAGGGACTAGCGGTCACAGATACGCAGTATTTT,CAIREGLAVTDTQYF,TRBJ2-3,TRBV10-3,NA,TRBD2
TGCGCCAGCAGCCAAGATTCAAGGGGGTACTGGTATGAGCAGTACTTC,CASSQDSRGYWYEQYF,TRBJ2-7,TRBV4-1,NA,NA
TGTGCCAGCAGCGGACAGCACACTGAAGCTTTCTTT,CASSGQHTEAFF,TRBJ1-1,TRBV28,few,NA
TGTGCCAGCAGTCCCACGTATTCCTACGAGCAGTACTTC,CASSPTYSYEQYF,TRBJ2-7,TRBV6-1,NA,NA
TGTGCCAGCAGCACCCGAACGAACACCGGGGAGCTGTTTTTT,CASSTRTNTGELFF,TRBJ2-2,TRBV9,NA,NA
TGCGCCAGCAGCCCCGGGACAGGGGCCTTAAAAAACATTCAGTACTTC,CASSPGTGALKNIQYF,TRBJ2-4,TRBV5-1,NA,TRBD1
TGTGCCAGTACCCTTGTTTGGGGGTCGTACACCGGGGAGCTGTTTTTT,CASTLVWGSYTGELFF,TRBJ2-2,TRBV19,NA,NA
TGTGCCAGCCGCCAGGAGTCTTTGTCAAAACTGTTTTTT,CASRQESLSKLFF,TRBJ1-4,TRBV25-1,few,NA
TGTGCCGTCGGGACAGTTCGGCAGCCCCAGCATTTT,CAVGTVRQPQHF,TRBJ1-5,TRBV10-3,NA,TRBD1
TGCAGCGTCCGTGGCCTTGTACGGGGGCCCACAGATACGCAGTATTTT,CSVRGLVRGPTDTQYF,TRBJ2-3,TRBV29-1,NA,NA